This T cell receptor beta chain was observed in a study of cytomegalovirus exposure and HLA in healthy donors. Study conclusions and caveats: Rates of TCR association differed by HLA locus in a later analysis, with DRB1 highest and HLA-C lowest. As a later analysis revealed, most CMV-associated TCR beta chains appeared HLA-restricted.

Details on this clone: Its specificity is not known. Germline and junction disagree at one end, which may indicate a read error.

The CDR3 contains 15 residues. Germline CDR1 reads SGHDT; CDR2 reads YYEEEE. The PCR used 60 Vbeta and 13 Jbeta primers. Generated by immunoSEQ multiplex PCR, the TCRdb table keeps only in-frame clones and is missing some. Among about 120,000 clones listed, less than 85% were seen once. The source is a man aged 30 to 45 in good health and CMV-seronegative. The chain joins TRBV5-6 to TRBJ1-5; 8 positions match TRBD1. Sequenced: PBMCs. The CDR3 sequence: CASSSGQGPNQPQNF. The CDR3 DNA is TGTGCCAGCAGCAGTGGACAGGGCCCCAATCAGCCCCAGAATTTT.